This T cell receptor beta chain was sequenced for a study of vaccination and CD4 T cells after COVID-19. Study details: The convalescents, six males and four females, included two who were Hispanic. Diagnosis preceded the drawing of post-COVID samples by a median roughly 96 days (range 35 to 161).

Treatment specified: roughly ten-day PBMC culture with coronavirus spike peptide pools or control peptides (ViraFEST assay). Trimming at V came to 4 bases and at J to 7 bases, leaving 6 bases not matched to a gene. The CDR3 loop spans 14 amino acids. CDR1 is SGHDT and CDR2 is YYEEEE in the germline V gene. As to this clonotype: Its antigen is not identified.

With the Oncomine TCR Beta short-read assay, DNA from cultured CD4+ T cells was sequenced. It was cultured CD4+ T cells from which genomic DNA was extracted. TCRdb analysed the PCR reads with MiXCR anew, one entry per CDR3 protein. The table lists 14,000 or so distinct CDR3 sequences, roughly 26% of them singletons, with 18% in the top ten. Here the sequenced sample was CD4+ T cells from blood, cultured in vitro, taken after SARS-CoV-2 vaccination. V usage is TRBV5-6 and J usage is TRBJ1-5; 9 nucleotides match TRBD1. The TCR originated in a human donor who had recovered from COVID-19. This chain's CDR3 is CASSLQGARQPQHF. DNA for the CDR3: TGTGCCAGCAGCCTACAGGGGGCGCGGCAGCCCCAGCATTTT.